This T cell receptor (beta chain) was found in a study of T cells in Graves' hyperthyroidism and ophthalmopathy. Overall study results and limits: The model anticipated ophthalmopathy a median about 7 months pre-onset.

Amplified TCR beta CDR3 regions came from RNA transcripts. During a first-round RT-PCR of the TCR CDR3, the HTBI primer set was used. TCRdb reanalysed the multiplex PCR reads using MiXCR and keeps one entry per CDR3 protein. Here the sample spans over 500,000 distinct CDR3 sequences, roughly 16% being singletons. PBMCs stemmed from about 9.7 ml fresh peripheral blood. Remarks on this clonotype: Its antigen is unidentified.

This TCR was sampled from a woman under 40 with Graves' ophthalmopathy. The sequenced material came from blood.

CDR3 DNA sequence: TGCAGTGCGCCATACGTGGGAGAAGATACGCAGTATTTT. It is translated as CSAPYVGEDTQYF. V gene TRBV20-1 combines with J gene TRBJ2-3, with a tentative D call TRBD2 (5 bases). The CDR3 runs to 13 residues. Germline V lookup: CDR1 DFQATT, CDR2 SNEGSKA (reference sequence). V was pared by 6 bases and J by 5 bases, with 15 bases between.